These 27 T cell receptor beta chains share one sample of origin, sequenced in a study of T cell responses to AZD1222 COVID-19 vaccine. Profiled with immunoSEQ multiplex PCR; TCRdb holds only in-frame clones, not every one. The repertoire consists of around 120,000 clones, with around 90% occurring once and the leading ten covering 0.85% to 1.3%. The sample was peripheral blood, taken 28 days after the second AZD1222 dose. The receptors originated from an adult who received the AZD1222 COVID-19 vaccine.

The chain has TRBV7-8 and TRBJ2-1; no firm D call. Germline loops: CDR1 SGHVS, CDR2 FQNEAQ. The V end was cut by 0 bases, the J end by 0 bases, with 18 bases between. The CDR3 covers 19 residues. The CDR3 DNA reads TGTGCCAGCAGCTTAGCCACACCAGGACGCCGTTTCTCCTACAATGAGCAGTTCTTC. Its translation is CASSLATPGRRFSYNEQFF.

This chain uses TRBV5-4 with TRBJ2-3, with 10 bases fitting TRBD1. CDR1 is SGHNT and CDR2 is YYREEE in the germline V gene (reference sequence). V trimming: 1 base; J trimming: 2 bases; junction bases outside the gene matches: 4. The length of the CDR3 is 16 residues. CDR3 coding DNA: TGTGCCAGCAGCTTGAGGACAGGGGGTTTCACAGATACGCAGTATTTT. This codes for CASSLRTGGFTDTQYF. Full variable domain (outside the CDR3, taken from reference TRBV5-4 and TRBJ2-3): ETGVTQSPTHLIKTRGQQVTLRCSSQSGHNTVSWYQQALGQGPQFIFQYYREEENGRGNFPPRFSGLQFPNYSSELNVNALELDDSALYLCASSLRTGGFTDTQYFGPGTRLTVL.

This chain uses TRBV27 with TRBJ1-4; TRBD1 matches 10 bases. The V gene's germline CDR1 is MNHEY and CDR2 SMNVEV (reference sequence). V shed 4 bases and J 7 bases; nucleotides not matched to a gene: 3. The CDR3 extends over 14 amino acids. The CDR3 coding sequence is TGTGCCAGCAGTTACGACAGGGGGCGTGAAAAACTGTTTTTT. Translating gives CASSYDRGREKLFF.

This clone has only a few counts. The chain employs TRBV27 and TRBJ2-7, with 9 bases that match TRBD2. Trimming at V came to 5 bases and at J to 3 bases, leaving 8 bases not matched to a gene. CDR3 length: 15 residues. Germline values: CDR1 MNHEY, CDR2 SMNVEV (reference sequence). This CDR3 reads CASSAAGTSFYEQYF. CDR3 DNA: TGTGCCAGCAGTGCGGCGGGGACTAGCTTCTACGAGCAGTACTTC.

The chain combines TRBV5-8 with TRBJ2-1; 9 nucleotides align to TRBD2. The CDR3 is 15 amino acids. Germline lookup yields CDR1 SGHTS and CDR2 YDEGEE. The V and J ends lost 5 bases and 4 bases, in that order; junction bases with no gene match: 7. CDR3 in amino acids: CASRWIAGDYNEQFF. CDR3 bases: TGTGCCAGCAGGTGGATAGCGGGAGATTACAATGAGCAGTTCTTC.

The CDR3 nucleotides are TGTGCCAGCAGTTACCCGAGTATGAACACTGAAGCTTTCTTT. It codes for CASSYPSMNTEAFF. This chain links TRBV6-2 or TRBV6-3 with TRBJ1-1; unclear D gene. The V end lost 2 bases, the J end lost 0 bases, and 7 bases lay between the germline ends. The CDR3 totals 14 residues. The germline V gene has CDR1 MNHEY and CDR2 SVGEGT.

The chain carries TRBV7-9 and TRBJ2-2; tentative D call: TRBD2 (6 bases). Germline CDR1 reads SEHNR; CDR2 reads FQNEAQ (reference sequence). Trimming cost V 2 bases and J 3 bases, with 10 bases left between them. The CDR3 totals 15 residues. For the CDR3, the DNA is TGTGCCAGCAGCTTAAGACTAGACTACACCGGGGAGCTGTTTTTT. Amino acid sequence: CASSLRLDYTGELFF.

CDR3 protein: CASSQDRQTYEQYF. CDR3 bases: TGTGCCAGCAGCCAAGATAGGCAGACCTACGAGCAGTACTTC. The chain couples TRBV4-2 to TRBJ2-7; unclear D gene. V lost 0 bases and J 2 bases, leaving 8 bases between the germline ends. Looked up from germline, CDR1 is LGHNA and CDR2 is YNFKEQ. The CDR3 totals 14 residues.

The chain links TRBV4-1 to TRBJ1-6, with D perhaps TRBD1 (6 bases). The CDR3 consists of 19 residues. V gave up 3 bases and J gave up 9 bases, with 27 bases separating them. Germline V lookup: CDR1 MGHRA, CDR2 YSYEKL. CDR3 protein: CASSQAGTPDPRDGSPLHF. CDR3 DNA sequence: TGCGCCAGCAGCCAGGCCGGGACACCGGATCCCAGGGACGGTTCACCCCTCCACTTT.

This chain joins TRBV2 and TRBJ2-3; D may be TRBD1 or TRBD2 (5 bases each). V was cut by 6 bases and J by 2 bases, with 6 bases left in between. CDR1 is SNHLY, CDR2 FYNNEI, per germline. The CDR3 consists of 12 residues. For the CDR3, the DNA is TGTGCCAGCAGCGGGACCACAGATACGCAGTATTTT. Residues: CASSGTTDTQYF.

The chain links TRBV27 to TRBJ1-1; tentatively, D is TRBD1 (5 bases). The germline V and J ends were trimmed by 2 bases and 1 base, with 11 bases remaining between them. The germline CDR1 and CDR2 sequences are MNHEY and SMNVEV (reference sequence). The CDR3 covers 15 residues. The CDR3 loop is CASSLKVRANTEAFF. As DNA, the CDR3 is TGTGCCAGCAGTTTAAAGGTCAGGGCGAACACTGAAGCTTTCTTT.

This clone was seen more than once but under ten times. The chain carries TRBV5-1 and TRBJ1-1, with TRBD1 matching over 8 bases. The germline CDR1 and CDR2 sequences are SGHRS and YFSETQ. The CDR3 length is 15 residues. V dropped 2 bases and J dropped 0; count of bases not matched to a gene: 3. DNA of the CDR3: TGCGCCAGCAGCTTTCAGGGGGCCTTGAACACTGAAGCTTTCTTT. The encoded protein is CASSFQGALNTEAFF.

The chain recombines TRBV12-3 or TRBV12-4 with TRBJ1-1; perhaps TRBD1 as D (6 bases). The CDR3 contains 13 residues. Deletions cut 2 bases from V and 4 bases from J, with 8 bases between. In DNA form, the CDR3 reads TGTGCCAGCAGTTTATCAGGGGCCACTGAAGCTTTCTTT. Translated, it gives CASSLSGATEAFF.

V gene TRBV7-2 combines with J gene TRBJ2-3; 15 bases are a match to TRBD2. The germline V gene encodes CDR1 SGHTA and CDR2 FQGNSA. V lost 2 bases, J lost 2 bases, and 8 bases stayed unmatched. The CDR3 has 19 amino acids. CDR3 bases: TGTGCCAGCAGCTTAAGGAAAGGACTAGCGGGAGGGAACACAGATACGCAGTATTTT. Translating gives CASSLRKGLAGGNTDTQYF.

This chain uses TRBV6-5 with TRBJ2-7, with 7 bases fitting TRBD2. The CDR3 loop spans 14 amino acids. In germline, CDR1 is MNHEY, CDR2 SVGAGI. V shed 8 bases, J shed 0 bases, and the junction held 7 bases outside the gene matches. The CDR3 reads CASGKAGTSYEQYF. DNA of the CDR3: TGTGCCAGCGGCAAAGCGGGGACCTCCTACGAGCAGTACTTC.

The V call is TRBV5-1, the J call TRBJ2-1; tentative D call: TRBD2 (6 bases). V lost 4 bases and J lost 7, with 18 bases in between. The CDR3 consists of 15 residues. Germline CDR1 is SGHRS and CDR2 is YFSETQ. CDR3 nucleotides: TGCGCCAGCAGCCCCGGGGGTTGGAGGGCAAATGAGCAGTTCTTC. As protein: CASSPGGWRANEQFF.

The J gene is TRBJ2-1, the V gene TRBV7-6, with TRBD2 matching over 9 bases. Germline loops: CDR1 SGHVS, CDR2 FNYEAQ. The CDR3 is 17 residues long. Trimming took 2 bases from V and 5 from J; bases not matched to a gene: 10. The DNA for the CDR3 is TGTGCCAGCAGCTTAAGCGCTAGCGGGATCAAGAACAATGAGCAGTTCTTC. Amino acids: CASSLSASGIKNNEQFF.

The J gene is TRBJ1-2, the V gene TRBV18; 8 nucleotides match TRBD1. There are 15 residues in the CDR3. Germline V lookup: CDR1 KGHSH, CDR2 LQKENI. V shed 2 bases, J shed 3 bases, and the junction held 5 bases outside the gene matches. For the CDR3, the DNA is TGTGCCAGCTCACCATGGACAGGGCCCGACTATGGCTACACCTTC. This encodes CASSPWTGPDYGYTF.

This clone was found a few times. V is TRBV5-4 and J is TRBJ2-1, with no clear D. The CDR3 is 15 residues long. Trimming removed 4 bases from V and 3 bases from J, with 14 bases in between. Germline loops: CDR1 SGHNT, CDR2 YYREEE (reference sequence). DNA for the CDR3: TGTGCCAGCAGCAGGGAACACCCCCTCTACAATGAGCAGTTCTTC. Residues: CASSREHPLYNEQFF.

The chain recombines TRBV3-1 (or the pseudogene TRBV3-2) with TRBJ2-7; no clear D. V was cut by 0 bases and J by 7 bases, with 7 bases left in between. The CDR3 spans 12 residues. Germline loops: CDR1 LGHDT, CDR2 YNNKEL (reference sequence). CDR3 DNA sequence: TGTGCCAGCAGCCAAGAACTGGGAGAGCAGTACTTC. Protein product: CASSQELGEQYF.

The V call is TRBV27, the J call TRBJ2-1, with 8 bases that match TRBD1. Losses at the gene ends were 6 bases for V and 4 bases for J; bases not matched to a gene: 2. The CDR3 is 13 residues long. Germline lookup yields CDR1 MNHEY and CDR2 SMNVEV (reference sequence). As DNA, the CDR3 is TGTGCCAGCAGCTGGACAGGGTACAATGAGCAGTTCTTC. Protein sequence: CASSWTGYNEQFF.

For this clone: One junction end disagrees with the germline gene, perhaps due to a read error. V and J are TRBV7-2 and TRBJ2-7, with 10 bases identical to TRBD2. Germline V gives CDR1 SGHTA, CDR2 FQGNSA. The CDR3 is made up of 15 amino acids. The DNA for the CDR3 is TGTGCCAGCAGCTACTTAGCGGGAGGTTTCTACGAGCAGTGCTTC. It encodes CASSYLAGGFYEQCF.

V and J are TRBV27 and TRBJ2-3; D is unclear. CDR1 is MNHEY, CDR2 SMNVEV, per germline (reference sequence). Between the trimmed V and J ends, which lost 3 bases and 2 bases, there was a span of 9 bases. This CDR3 comprises 14 residues. The CDR3 nucleotides read TGTGCCAGCAGTTTGCTGGGAAACACAGATACGCAGTATTTT. Protein product: CASSLLGNTDTQYF.

The chain has TRBV5-4 and TRBJ2-2, with 7 bases identical to TRBD2. The germline V gene encodes CDR1 SGHNT and CDR2 YYREEE (reference sequence). The CDR3 loop spans 16 amino acids. Trimming removed 2 bases from V and 2 bases from J; junction bases left unmatched: 6. The CDR3 DNA is TGTGCCAGCAGCTTATTTCGCGGGAGCAACACCGGGGAGCTGTTTTTT. It codes for CASSLFRGSNTGELFF.

The CDR3 loop is CASRSRAGYGYTF. The CDR3 DNA follows: TGTGCCAGCAGGTCCAGGGCTGGCTATGGCTACACCTTC. The chain links TRBV6-5 to TRBJ1-2, with D possibly being TRBD1 (5 bases). Trimming shortened V by 6 bases and J by 4 bases, and 12 bases separated the two germline ends. The length of the CDR3 is 13 residues. Germline CDR1 MNHEY, CDR2 SVGAGI.

The gene calls are TRBV9 and TRBJ1-2; no clear D gene. Trimming shortened V by 7 bases and J by 4 bases, and 8 bases separated the two germline ends. CDR1 is SGDLS and CDR2 is YYNGEE in the germline V gene. The CDR3 is 11 amino acids. The chain's CDR3 is CASSSGYGYTF. In DNA, the CDR3 is TGTGCCAGCTCCTCAGGCTATGGCTACACCTTC. The whole variable domain, filled in from reference TRBV9 and TRBJ1-2, reads DSGVTQTPKHLITATGQRVTLRCSPRSGDLSVYWYQQSLDQGLQFLIQYYNGEERAKGNILERFSAQQFPDLHSELNLSSLELGDSALYFCASSSGYGYTFGSGTRLTVV.

The gene calls are TRBV5-5 and TRBJ1-4, with 9 bases lining up with TRBD1. In germline, CDR1 is SGHKS, CDR2 YYEKEE (reference sequence). This CDR3 spans 16 amino acids. V lost 4 bases, J lost 6 bases, and 10 bases stayed unmatched. Here the CDR3 reads CASSPIPGQGDEKLFF. In DNA form, the CDR3 reads TGTGCCAGCAGCCCTATTCCGGGACAGGGCGATGAAAAACTGTTTTTT. Full variable domain (missing parts from reference TRBV5-5 and TRBJ1-4): DAGVTQSPTHLIKTRGQQVTLRCSPISGHKSVSWYQQVLGQGPQFIFQYYEKEERGRGNFPDRFSARQFPNYSSELNVNALLLGDSALYLCASSPIPGQGDEKLFFGSGTQLSVL.